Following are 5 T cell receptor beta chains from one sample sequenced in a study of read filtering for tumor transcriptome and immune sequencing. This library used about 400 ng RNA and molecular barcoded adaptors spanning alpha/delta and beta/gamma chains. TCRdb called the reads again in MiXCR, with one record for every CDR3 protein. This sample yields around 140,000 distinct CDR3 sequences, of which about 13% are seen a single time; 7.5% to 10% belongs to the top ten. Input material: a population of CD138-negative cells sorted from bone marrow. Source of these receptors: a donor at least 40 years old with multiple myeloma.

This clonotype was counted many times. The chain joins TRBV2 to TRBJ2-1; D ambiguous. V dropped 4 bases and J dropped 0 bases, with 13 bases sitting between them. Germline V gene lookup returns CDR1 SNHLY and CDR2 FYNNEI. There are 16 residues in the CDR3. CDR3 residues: CASSVDLSSSYNEQFF. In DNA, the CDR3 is TGTGCCAGCAGTGTAGACTTGTCGAGCTCCTACAATGAGCAGTTCTTC.

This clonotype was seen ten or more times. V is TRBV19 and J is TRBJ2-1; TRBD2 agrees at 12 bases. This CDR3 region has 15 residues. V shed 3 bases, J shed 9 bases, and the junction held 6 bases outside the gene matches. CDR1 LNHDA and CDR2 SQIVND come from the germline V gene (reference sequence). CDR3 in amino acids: CASSILAGGPGEQFF. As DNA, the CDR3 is TGTGCCAGTAGTATTCTAGCGGGAGGGCCCGGTGAGCAGTTCTTC.

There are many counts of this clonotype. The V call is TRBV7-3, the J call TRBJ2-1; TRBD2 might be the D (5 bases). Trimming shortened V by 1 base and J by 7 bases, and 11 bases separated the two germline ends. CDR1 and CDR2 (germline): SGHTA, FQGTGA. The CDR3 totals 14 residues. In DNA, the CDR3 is TGTGCCAGCAGCTTAAACGGAGGCGGAAATGAGCAGTTCTTC. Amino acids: CASSLNGGGNEQFF.

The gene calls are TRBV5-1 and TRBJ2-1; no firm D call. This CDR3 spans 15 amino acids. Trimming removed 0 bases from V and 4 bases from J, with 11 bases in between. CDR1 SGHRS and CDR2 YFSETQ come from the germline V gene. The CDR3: CASSLEGRLYNEQFF. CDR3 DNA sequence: TGCGCCAGCAGCTTGGAAGGCAGACTTTACAATGAGCAGTTCTTC.

The CDR3: CASSLRQGSTEAFF. CDR3 DNA sequence: TGTGCCAGCAGCTTACGACAGGGGTCCACTGAAGCTTTCTTT. The V and J genes are TRBV7-6 and TRBJ1-1, with 8 bases that match TRBD1. CDR1 SGHVS and CDR2 FNYEAQ come from the germline V gene. The CDR3 spans 14 residues. V gave up 2 bases and J gave up 4 bases; unmatched junction bases: 3.